This T cell receptor (beta chain) was sequenced during a study of blood T cells in healthy people across ages. Findings of the study overall: A conclusive naive versus antigen-experienced comparison was prevented by the unsorted PBMCs.

Using a J-beta primer mix together with a sample-barcoded 5' primer, a second PCR was run for roughly 7 to 12 cycles. TCRdb called the 5' RACE reads again in MiXCR, with one record for every CDR3 protein. The table has about 1.7 million distinct CDR3 sequences, about 30% seen once; the top ten hold 7.7%. On this clonotype itself: Its antigen is not identified.

Trimming pared 4 bases from V and 6 bases from J, leaving 10 bases between. The germline gives CDR1 LNHNV, CDR2 YYDKDF (reference sequence). The CDR3 is 13 amino acids. This sequence originates from a woman younger than 45 in good health. Sequencing was done on a sample of blood. The V call is TRBV15, the J call TRBJ1-5; unclear D gene. CDR3: CATSKLNSQPQHF. The DNA for the CDR3 is TGTGCCACCAGCAAATTAAACAGTCAGCCCCAGCATTTT.